This T cell receptor beta chain was captured by sequencing in a study of T cell responses to AZD1222 COVID-19 vaccine. General study results and limits: Of spike-specific TCRs, nearly half reportedly target regions left unmutated in variants. The study identified only five to seven AZD1222 recipients as seropositive at baseline.

The repertoire was sequenced with immunoSEQ multiplex PCR; TCRdb's copy has only in-frame clones and lacks some. The sample contains about 97,000 clones, 88% of which appear only once. This clone has a single count. Its antigen is currently unknown. The sequence derives from an adult in good health. Material: peripheral blood, obtained on day 0 of AZD1222 vaccination.

CDR3 amino acids: CASSQLAGVGTQYF. The DNA of the CDR3 is TGTGCCAGCAGCCAACTAGCGGGGGTCGGCACGCAGTATTTT. The rearrangement joins TRBV5-4 to TRBJ2-3, with 11 bases matching TRBD2. CDR1 and CDR2 from the germline V gene are SGHNT and YYREEE (reference sequence). This CDR3 region has 14 residues. V gave up 4 bases and J gave up 9 bases; unmatched junction bases: 7.